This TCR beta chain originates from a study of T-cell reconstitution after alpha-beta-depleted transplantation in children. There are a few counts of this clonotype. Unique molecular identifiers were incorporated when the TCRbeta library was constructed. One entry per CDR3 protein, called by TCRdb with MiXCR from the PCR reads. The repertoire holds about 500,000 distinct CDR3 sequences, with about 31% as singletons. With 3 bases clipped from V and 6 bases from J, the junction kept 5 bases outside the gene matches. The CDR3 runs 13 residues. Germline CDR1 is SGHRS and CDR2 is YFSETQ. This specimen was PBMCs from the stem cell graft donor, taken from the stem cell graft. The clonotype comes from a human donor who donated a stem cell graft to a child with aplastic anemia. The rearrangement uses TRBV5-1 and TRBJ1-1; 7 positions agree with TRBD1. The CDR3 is CASSSWTGPEAFF. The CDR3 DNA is TGCGCCAGCAGCTCCTGGACAGGCCCTGAAGCTTTCTTT.